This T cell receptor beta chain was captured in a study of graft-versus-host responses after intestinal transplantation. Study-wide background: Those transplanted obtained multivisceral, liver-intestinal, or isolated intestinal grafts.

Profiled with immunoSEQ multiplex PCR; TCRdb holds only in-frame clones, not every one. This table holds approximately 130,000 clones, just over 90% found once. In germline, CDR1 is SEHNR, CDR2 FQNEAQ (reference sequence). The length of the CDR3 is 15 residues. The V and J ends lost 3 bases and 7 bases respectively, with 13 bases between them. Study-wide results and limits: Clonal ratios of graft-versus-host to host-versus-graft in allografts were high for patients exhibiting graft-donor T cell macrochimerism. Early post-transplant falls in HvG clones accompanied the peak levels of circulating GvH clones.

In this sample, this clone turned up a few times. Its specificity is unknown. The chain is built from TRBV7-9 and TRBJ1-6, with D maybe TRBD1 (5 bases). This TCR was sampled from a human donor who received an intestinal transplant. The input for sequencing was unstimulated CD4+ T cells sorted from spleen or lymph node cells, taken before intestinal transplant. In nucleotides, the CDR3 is TGTGCCAGCAGCTTGCGGTCCGCAGGGAATTCACCCCTCCACTTT. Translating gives CASSLRSAGNSPLHF.